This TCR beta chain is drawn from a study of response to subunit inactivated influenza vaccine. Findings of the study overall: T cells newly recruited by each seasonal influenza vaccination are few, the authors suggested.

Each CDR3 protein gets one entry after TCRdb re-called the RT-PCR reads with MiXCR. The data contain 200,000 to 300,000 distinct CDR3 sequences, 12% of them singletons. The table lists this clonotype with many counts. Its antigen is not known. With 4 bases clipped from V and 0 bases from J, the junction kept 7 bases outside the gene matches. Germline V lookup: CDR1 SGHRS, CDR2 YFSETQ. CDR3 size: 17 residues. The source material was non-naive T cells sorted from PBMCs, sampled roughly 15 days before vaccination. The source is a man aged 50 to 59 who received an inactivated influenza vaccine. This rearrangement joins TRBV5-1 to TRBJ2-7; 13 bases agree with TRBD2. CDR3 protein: CASSTGTSGALSYEQYF. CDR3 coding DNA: TGCGCCAGCAGCACCGGGACTAGCGGGGCCCTCTCCTACGAGCAGTACTTC.